This TCR beta chain is from a study of post-analysis software for immune sequencing data. With respect to this clonotype: Its specificity is unknown.

The CDR3 has 14 residues. CDR1 is SNHLY and CDR2 is FYNNEI in the germline V gene. The study's findings and limits: Strong co-clustering by F measure was evident for samples that had been prepared in the same batch. A few TRBV segments appeared more often in patients than in controls, and TRBV5-6, TRBV5-1 and TRBV20-1 were among these.

Sequencing libraries made from TCR beta cDNA carried unique molecular identifiers. TCRdb itself ran the PCR reads through MiXCR, one entry per CDR3 protein. The sample has under 900,000 distinct CDR3 sequences, approximately 53% seen once; the top ten hold roughly 4.4%. The clonotype originates from a girl aged 10-17 years with multiple sclerosis. The chain carries TRBV2 and TRBJ2-5; no firm D call. The J call could be wrong; TRBJ2-7 is a better fit for the DNA end. The source material was blood. CDR3 sequence reads: CASSDISGAYEQYF. The CDR3 DNA reads as TGTGCCAGCAGTGATATAAGTGGGGCCTACGAGCAGTACTTC.